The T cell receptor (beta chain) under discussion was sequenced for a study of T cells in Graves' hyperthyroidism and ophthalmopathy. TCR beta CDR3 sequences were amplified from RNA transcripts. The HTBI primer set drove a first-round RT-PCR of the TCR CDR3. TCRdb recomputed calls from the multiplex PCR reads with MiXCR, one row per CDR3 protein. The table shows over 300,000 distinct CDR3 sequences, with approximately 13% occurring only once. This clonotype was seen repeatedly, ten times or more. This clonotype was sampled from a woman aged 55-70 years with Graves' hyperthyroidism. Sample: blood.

The CDR3 loop reads CAISESTVRGEPQHF. The CDR3 DNA sequence: TGTGCCATCAGTGAGTCGACGGTCCGGGGTGAACCCCAGCATTTT. The rearrangement uses TRBV10-3 and TRBJ1-5; no reliable D call. Germline CDR1 ENHRY, CDR2 SYGVKD. Trimming removed 0 bases from V and 10 bases from J, with 16 bases in between. This CDR3 is 15 amino acids long.